The clone carrying this T cell receptor delta chain has a count of ten or more. What it recognizes is unknown. This specimen comes from a study of γδ T cells in repeated Plasmodium falciparum infection. Study context: Over about 640 days, donors received four mosquito-bite P. falciparum NF54 infections. Timepoints: baseline, immediately before selected infections, and 21 days after every infection.

The CDR3 has 19 amino acids. Deletions cut 2 bases from V and 12 bases from J, with 34 bases between. CDR1 is TSWWSYY and CDR2 is QGS in the germline V gene. Gammadelta T cells were flow-sorted from PBMC into Vgamma9/Vdelta2+ and Vdelta2-negative populations for bulk analysis. TCRdb made new clone calls on the multiplex PCR reads using CATT. The profile covers 75,000 to 95,000 delta-chain clones, with 0.95% to 1% appearing a single time and 9.5% to 10% taken by the ten largest. Study outcomes and limitations: Waves of new clonotype selection appeared after repeated controlled infections in Vdelta2-negative, largely Vdelta1+, gammadelta T cells. Compared with Australian children, Malian Vdelta2-negative repertoires seemed more clonal, less diverse, less shared.

Source material: gamma-delta T cells from blood. V is TRDV1 and J is TRDJ1; D perhaps matches TRDD2 (5 bases). The TCR comes from a pool of human donors (malaria-infected and uninfected, not separated). CDR3 in DNA: TGTGCTCTTGGGGAAAGCACCTACAGGATTTTGGTACCGACCCTAGGGATCATCTTT. Amino acid sequence: CALGESTYRILVPTLGIIF.